The rows below give T cell receptor beta chains drawn from one sample of a study of T cell changes during pregnancy in multiple sclerosis. Sequencing was performed with immunoSEQ multiplex PCR; in TCRdb, only in-frame clones are kept and a portion is missing. The top ten hold about 7% of the sample, which has tens of thousands of clones, about 90% seen once. Sequenced here: peripheral blood, sampled in the third trimester of pregnancy. The source of these receptors is a female donor in good health, enrolled as a control in a pregnancy study. Each CDR3 is given with its conserved first and last residue. The D gene is left open where the match is weak. Size tells how often a clone was seen (once, few, many) or the class of an expanded clone, and some rows leave it out.

clone size	J gene	V gene	D gene	CDR3 DNA	CDR3 protein
NA	TRBJ1-6	TRBV4-3	NA	TGCGCCAGCAGCCAAGATGAGTCGGCACCCCTCCACTTT	CASSQDESAPLHF
once	TRBJ1-1	TRBV5-6	NA	TGTGCCAGCATCGCGGGCCTGAACACTGAAGCTTTCTTT	CASIAGLNTEAFF
once	TRBJ2-2	TRBV11-3	TRBD1	TGTGCCAGCAGCTCGGGACAGGAGTTTCGCCTACGACTAAGGGAGCTGTTTTTT	CASSSGQEFRLRLRELFF
NA	TRBJ2-7	TRBV2	TRBD1	TGTGCCAGCAGGCCCAACAGGGGCGCCTACGAGCAGTACTTC	CASRPNRGAYEQYF
once	TRBJ2-6	TRBV18	NA	TGTGCCAGCTCACCGGGACTGCCCTCTGGGGCCAACGTCCTGACTTTC	CASSPGLPSGANVLTF
NA	TRBJ2-2	TRBV25-1	TRBD2	TGTGCCAGCAGTGGTATTAGGGGACTAGCGGTCACCGGGGAGCTGTTTTTT	CASSGIRGLAVTGELFF
NA	TRBJ2-7	TRBV6-5	TRBD2	TGTGCCAGCAGTTATTCCCCGGGACTATCTCCTGAGCAGTACTTC	CASSYSPGLSPEQYF
NA	TRBJ2-3	TRBV30	NA	TGTGCCTGGTCATACAGACTAACTAGCACAGATACGCAGTATTTT	CAWSYRLTSTDTQYF
NA	TRBJ2-5	TRBV15	NA	TGTGCCACCAGCAGAGCGCGCGGGAGGACAGGAGAGACCCAGTACTTC	CATSRARGRTGETQYF
NA	TRBJ2-2	TRBV27	NA	TGTGCCAGCAGTTTATCGGCAGGGGACACCGGGGAGCTGTTTTTT	CASSLSAGDTGELFF
NA	TRBJ2-7	TRBV27	TRBD1	TGTGCCAGCAGTCCCAGGGACAGGGTTGCGAACGAGCAGTACTTC	CASSPRDRVANEQYF
once	TRBJ1-2	TRBV6-1	TRBD1	TGTGCCAGCAGTACGACAGGGGGTGGCTACACCTTC	CASSTTGGGYTF
NA	TRBJ2-5	TRBV5-4	TRBD2	TGTGCCAGCAGCCTACTAGCGGGAGGTTTAGAGACCCAGTACTTC	CASSLLAGGLETQYF
NA	TRBJ2-7	TRBV7-8	TRBD1	TGTGCCAGCAGCCTACAAGGACAGGGGACCTCCGAGCAGTACTTC	CASSLQGQGTSEQYF
once	TRBJ1-5	TRBV19	NA	TGTGCCAGTAGTATTAGGGGCTTCGATCAGCCCCAGCATTTT	CASSIRGFDQPQHF
NA	TRBJ2-1	TRBV15	TRBD2	TGTGCCACCAGCAGCCAGCGGGGGCCTTACAATGAGCAGTTCTTC	CATSSQRGPYNEQFF
NA	TRBJ2-7	TRBV4-2	TRBD1	TGTGCCAGCAGCCAAGAGGCAAGGGGGCCCTCCTACGAGCAGTACTTC	CASSQEARGPSYEQYF
NA	TRBJ2-2	TRBV4-1	TRBD2	TGCGCCAGCAGCCACCTTAGACTAGCGGGAGCCCCGAAGTACACCGGGGAGCTGTTTTTT	CASSHLRLAGAPKYTGELFF
NA	TRBJ1-2	TRBV7-2	NA	TGTGCCAGCAGCTTACCACTCCAGGGCAGGGGAAGCTATGGCTACACCTTC	CASSLPLQGRGSYGYTF
NA	TRBJ1-2	TRBV27	TRBD1	TGTGCCAGCAGTTCGCGGACAGGGGCCACTAACTATGGCTACACCTTC	CASSSRTGATNYGYTF
NA	TRBJ1-2	TRBV19	NA	TGTGCCAGTCGGGGGTACTATGGCTACACCTTC	CASRGYYGYTF
NA	TRBJ2-7	TRBV7-9	TRBD2	TGTGCCAGCAGCTTAAGCGGGATGGGATACGAGCAGTACTTC	CASSLSGMGYEQYF
NA	TRBJ2-3	TRBV15	TRBD1	TGTGCCACCAGCATCCGGGACAGTAGCACAGATACGCAGTATTTT	CATSIRDSSTDTQYF